The 7 T cell receptor beta chains given below trace back to one sample, sequenced in a study of technical replicates of blood from several donors. Measured with immunoSEQ multiplex PCR; TCRdb has only the in-frame clones, and not every one. The sample contains 60,000 to 85,000 clones, around 90% of which appear only once. Material: T cells isolated from PBMCs. These receptors all stem from a human donor in good health.

In this sample, this clone turned up once. The chain uses TRBV30 and TRBJ2-1; 11 bases are shared with TRBD2. V lost 2 bases, J lost 0 bases, and 15 bases stayed unmatched. Germline CDR1 and CDR2: GTSNPN and SVGIG (reference sequence). CDR3 length: 20 amino acids. In nucleotides, the CDR3 is TGTGCCTGGAGTATCCCCTCAGGGACTAGCGGCCCGAGCTCCTACAATGAGCAGTTCTTC. Encoded protein: CAWSIPSGTSGPSSYNEQFF. Filled out from reference TRBV30 and TRBJ2-1, the complete variable domain reads SQTIHQWPATLVQPVGSPLSLECTVEGTSNPNLYWYRQAAGRGLQLLFYSVGIGQISSEVPQNLSASRPQDRQFILSSKKLLLSDSGFYLCAWSIPSGTSGPSSYNEQFFGPGTRLTVL.

The V gene is TRBV10-1, the J gene TRBJ2-3, with TRBD2 matching 15 bases. From germline, CDR1 is WNHNN and CDR2 SYGVQD (reference sequence). V lost 6 bases, J lost 5 bases, and 6 bases stayed unmatched. This CDR3 is 16 amino acids long. CDR3 loop: CASSRGLAGGGDTQYF. The CDR3 DNA reads as TGCGCCAGCAGCCGCGGACTAGCGGGAGGGGGAGATACGCAGTATTTT.

The V call is TRBV19, the J call TRBJ2-1; possibly TRBD2 for D (5 bases). CDR1 is LNHDA and CDR2 is SQIVND in the germline V gene (reference sequence). Trimming pared 2 bases from V and 5 bases from J, leaving 13 bases between. The CDR3 is 15 amino acids. CDR3 amino acids: CASSIHRELNNEQFF. Written as DNA, the CDR3 is TGTGCCAGTAGTATACATAGGGAGTTGAACAATGAGCAGTTCTTC.

This clone occurred once. This chain connects TRBV6-1 to TRBJ1-1, with 8 bases fitting TRBD1. The J segment lost 5 bases and the V segment lost 2 bases, leaving 7 bases of the junction unmatched. Germline V gene data show CDR1 as MNHNS and CDR2 as SASEGT. The CDR3 runs to 15 residues. CDR3 in amino acids: CASSEIAGGITEAFF. In DNA, the CDR3 is TGTGCCAGCAGTGAAATAGCAGGGGGCATAACTGAAGCTTTCTTT.

This chain joins TRBV2 and TRBJ2-3; 14 positions agree with TRBD2. Germline V gene sequence: CDR1 SNHLY, CDR2 FYNNEI. Trimming removed 5 bases from V and 4 bases from J; junction bases left unmatched: 5. This CDR3 region has 16 residues. The CDR3 bases are TGTGCCAGCAGTCCGGGACTAGCGGGAGAGGCAGATACGCAGTATTTT. As protein: CASSPGLAGEADTQYF.

This chain links TRBV4-2 with TRBJ1-1; 8 nucleotides align to TRBD1. Germline-derived CDR1 and CDR2 are LGHNA and YNFKEQ. This CDR3 contains 15 residues. V dropped 0 bases and J dropped 6; count of bases not matched to a gene: 6. In DNA, the CDR3 is TGTGCCAGCAGCCAAGATGGGAACAGGGGGTCTGAAGCTTTCTTT. As protein: CASSQDGNRGSEAFF.

V gene TRBV2 combines with J gene TRBJ2-1; D possibly corresponds to TRBD1 (5 bases). Between the trimmed V and J ends, which lost 3 bases and 1 base, there was a span of 13 bases. Germline CDR1 SNHLY, CDR2 FYNNEI. The CDR3 has 16 amino acids. The CDR3 sequence: CASSDPDRRSYNEQFF. Here the CDR3 DNA reads TGTGCCAGCAGTGACCCAGACAGAAGGTCCTACAATGAGCAGTTCTTC.